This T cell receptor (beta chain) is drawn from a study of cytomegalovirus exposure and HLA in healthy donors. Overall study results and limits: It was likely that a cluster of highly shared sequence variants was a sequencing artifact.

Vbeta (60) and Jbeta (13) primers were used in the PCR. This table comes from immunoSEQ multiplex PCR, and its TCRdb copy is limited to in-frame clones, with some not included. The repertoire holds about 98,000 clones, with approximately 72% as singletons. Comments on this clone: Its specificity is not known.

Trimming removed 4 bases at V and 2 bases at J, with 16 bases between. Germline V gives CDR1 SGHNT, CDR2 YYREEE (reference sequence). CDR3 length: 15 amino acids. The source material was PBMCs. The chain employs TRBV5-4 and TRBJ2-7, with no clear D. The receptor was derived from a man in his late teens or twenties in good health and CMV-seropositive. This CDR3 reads CASSGWSSEPYEQYF. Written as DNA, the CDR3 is TGTGCCAGCAGCGGCTGGAGCTCGGAACCCTACGAGCAGTACTTC.